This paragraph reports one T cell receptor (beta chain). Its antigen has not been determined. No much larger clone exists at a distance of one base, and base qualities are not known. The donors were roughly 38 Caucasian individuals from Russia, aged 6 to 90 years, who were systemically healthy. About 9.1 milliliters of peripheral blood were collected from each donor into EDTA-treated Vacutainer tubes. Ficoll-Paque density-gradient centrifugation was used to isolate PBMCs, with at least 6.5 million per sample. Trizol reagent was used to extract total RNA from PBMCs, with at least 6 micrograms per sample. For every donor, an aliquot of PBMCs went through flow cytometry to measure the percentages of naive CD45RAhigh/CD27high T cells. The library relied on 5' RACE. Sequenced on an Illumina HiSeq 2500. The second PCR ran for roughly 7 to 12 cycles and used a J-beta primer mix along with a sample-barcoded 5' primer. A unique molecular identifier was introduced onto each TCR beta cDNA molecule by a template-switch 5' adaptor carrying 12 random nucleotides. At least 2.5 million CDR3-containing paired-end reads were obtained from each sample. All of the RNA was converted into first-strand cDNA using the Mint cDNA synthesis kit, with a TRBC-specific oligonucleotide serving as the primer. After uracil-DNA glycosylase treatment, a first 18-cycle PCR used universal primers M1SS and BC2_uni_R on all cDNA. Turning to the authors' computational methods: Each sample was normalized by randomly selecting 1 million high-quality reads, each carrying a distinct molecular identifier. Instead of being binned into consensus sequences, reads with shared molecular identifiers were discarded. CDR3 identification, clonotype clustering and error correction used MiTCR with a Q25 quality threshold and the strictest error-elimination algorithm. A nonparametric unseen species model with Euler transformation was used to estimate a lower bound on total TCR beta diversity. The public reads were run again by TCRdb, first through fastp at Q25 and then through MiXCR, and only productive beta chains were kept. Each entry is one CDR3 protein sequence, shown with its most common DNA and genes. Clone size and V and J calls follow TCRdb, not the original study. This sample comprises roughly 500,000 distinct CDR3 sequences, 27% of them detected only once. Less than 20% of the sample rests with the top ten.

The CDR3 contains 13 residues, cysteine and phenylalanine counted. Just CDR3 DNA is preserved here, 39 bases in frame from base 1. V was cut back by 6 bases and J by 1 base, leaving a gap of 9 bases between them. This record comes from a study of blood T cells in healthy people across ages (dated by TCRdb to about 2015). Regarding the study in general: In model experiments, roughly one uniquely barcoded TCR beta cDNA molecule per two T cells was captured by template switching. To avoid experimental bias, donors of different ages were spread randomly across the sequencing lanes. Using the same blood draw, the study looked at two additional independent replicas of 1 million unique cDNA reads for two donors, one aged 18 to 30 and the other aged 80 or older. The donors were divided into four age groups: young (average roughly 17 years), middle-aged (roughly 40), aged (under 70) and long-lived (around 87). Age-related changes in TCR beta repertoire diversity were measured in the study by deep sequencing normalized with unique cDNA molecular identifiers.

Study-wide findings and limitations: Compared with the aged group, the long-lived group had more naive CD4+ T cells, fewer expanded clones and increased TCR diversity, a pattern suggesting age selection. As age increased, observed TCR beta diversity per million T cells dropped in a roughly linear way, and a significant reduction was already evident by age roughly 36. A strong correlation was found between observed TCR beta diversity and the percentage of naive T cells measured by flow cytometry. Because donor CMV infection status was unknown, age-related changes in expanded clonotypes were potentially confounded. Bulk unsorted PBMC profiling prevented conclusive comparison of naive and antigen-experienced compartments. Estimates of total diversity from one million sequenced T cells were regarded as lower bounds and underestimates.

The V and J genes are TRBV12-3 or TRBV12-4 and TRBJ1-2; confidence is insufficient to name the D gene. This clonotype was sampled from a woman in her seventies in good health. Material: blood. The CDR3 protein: CASSPLDNYGYTF. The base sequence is TGTGCCAGCAGCCCGTTGGATAACTATGGCTACACCTTC.